A selection of T cell receptor beta chains follows, all from one sample in a study of PD-L1 blockade in urothelial cancer. Libraries were prepared by immunoSEQ multiplex PCR; TCRdb keeps only in-frame clonotypes and omits some of them. The sample has 72,000 or so clones, approximately 83% seen once. Sequencing was performed on PBMCs, taken around atezolizumab (anti-PD-L1) treatment. Every receptor here comes from a man aged 60 to 75 with urothelial cancer. The CDR3 runs from the conserved cysteine through the conserved F or W. The D gene is left open where the match is weak. The size entry is marked missing in some rows and otherwise reads once, few, many or a size class.

few,15,TRBJ1-2,TRBV6-5,TRBD1,TGTGCCAGCAGGACTGTCGAGGGGGCGTACTATGGCTACACCTTC,CASRTVEGAYYGYTF
.,13,TRBJ2-5,TRBV6-1,.,TGTGCCAGCAGGCGAGAAAGACAAGAGACCCAGTACTTC,CASRRERQETQYF
.,14,TRBJ2-3,TRBV28,TRBD2,TGTGCCAGCAGATCCGGGACTAGCCTCGATACGCAGTATTTT,CASRSGTSLDTQYF
.,13,TRBJ1-2,TRBV9,.,TGTGCCAGCAGCGTACAGGGGCTTCATGGCTACACCTTC,CASSVQGLHGYTF
.,16,TRBJ1-5,TRBV6-1,TRBD1,TGTGCCAGCAGTGAAGCCCGCAGGACAGGGAATCAGCCCCAGCATTTT,CASSEARRTGNQPQHF
.,17,TRBJ2-1,TRBV30,TRBD2,TGTGCCTGGAGTGCCCGTCGGACTAGCGGGGGGGCCGATGAGCAGTTCTTC,CAWSARRTSGGADEQFF
.,14,TRBJ1-6,TRBV6-5,TRBD1,TGTGCCAGCAGTTACTCGACAGGGAGGTCACCCCTCCACTTT,CASSYSTGRSPLHF
.,15,TRBJ1-2,TRBV6-5,TRBD1,TGTGCCACCTTACCGAGGGGACAGAATAACTATGGCTACACCTTC,CATLPRGQNNYGYTF
.,16,TRBJ2-3,TRBV9,.,TGTGCCAGCAGCGTAGATCCAACGGGGGGCACAGATACGCAGTATTTT,CASSVDPTGGTDTQYF
.,13,TRBJ2-2,TRBV7-2,.,TGTGCCAGCAGCTTAGAACAGGCCGGGGAGCTGTTTTTT,CASSLEQAGELFF
few,12,TRBJ1-6,TRBV7-9,.,TGTGCCAGCAGTCTTGATAATTCACCCCTCCACTTT,CASSLDNSPLHF
.,15,TRBJ2-5,TRBV2,TRBD2,TGTGCCAGCAGAATAGCGGGGGGGCTCCAAGAGACCCAGTACTTC,CASRIAGGLQETQYF
.,13,TRBJ2-3,TRBV6-6,.,TGTGCCAGCAGCAAAACTAGCACAGATACGCAGTATTTT,CASSKTSTDTQYF
.,17,TRBJ2-2,TRBV5-4,TRBD2,TGTGCCAGCAGCTCTTACAGGACTAGTTTGAGGACCGGGGAGCTGTTTTTT,CASSSYRTSLRTGELFF
.,15,TRBJ2-3,TRBV27,TRBD2,TGTGCCAGCAGGGGACTAGCGGGGGGCACAGATACGCAGTATTTT,CASRGLAGGTDTQYF
.,14,TRBJ2-7,TRBV11-1,TRBD1,TGTGCCAGCAGCCCCCAGGGGGCGAGCTACGAGCAGTACTTC,CASSPQGASYEQYF
.,15,TRBJ2-3,TRBV15,.,TGTGCCACCAGCAGAGGCACCTATGAGGCAGATACGCAGTATTTT,CATSRGTYEADTQYF
.,15,TRBJ2-7,TRBV7-3,.,TGTGCCAGCAGCTTATGGTCAGTTCTCTCCTACGAGCAGTACTTC,CASSLWSVLSYEQYF
.,13,TRBJ2-3,TRBV5-4,.,TGTGCCAGCAGCGTGACTAGTTCAGATACGCAGTATTTT,CASSVTSSDTQYF
.,15,TRBJ2-3,TRBV7-2,TRBD2,TGTGCCAGCAGCCCGCGGGGGGTTGGCACAGATACGCAGTATTTT,CASSPRGVGTDTQYF
.,16,TRBJ2-3,TRBV5-1,TRBD2,TGCGCCAGCAGCCTGCAAGGACTAGCTCCCCCAGATACGCAGTATTTT,CASSLQGLAPPDTQYF
few,15,TRBJ1-5,TRBV7-2,.,TGTGCCAGCAGCTCAGGAGGGGTCGTCAATCAGCCCCAGCATTTT,CASSSGGVVNQPQHF
many,14,TRBJ1-4,TRBV4-1,.,TGCGCCAGCAGCGGGAGGACCAGGAATGAAAAACTGTTTTTT,CASSGRTRNEKLFF